In this sample, the clone carrying this T cell receptor beta chain turned up a few times. As yet, its antigen is unknown. TCR beta libraries were made by quantitative 5'-RACE with molecular barcodes. MiXCR, applied by TCRdb to the 5' RACE reads, yields one record per CDR3 protein. Among under 300,000 distinct CDR3 sequences listed, approximately 12% were seen once. The sample belongs to a study of CD8 T cells in ankylosing spondylitis. Whole-study results and caveats: CD8+ by phenotype, disease-linked clones were relatively rare in peripheral blood. Significant enrichment of disease-linked clones was reported in matched ankylosing spondylitis synovial fluid.

CDR1 is PRHDT and CDR2 is FYEKMQ in the germline V gene (reference sequence). CDR3 length: 15 amino acids. Trimming shortened V by 2 bases and J by 2 bases, and 13 bases separated the two germline ends. The TCR was taken from a male donor with ankylosing spondylitis or in good health (not recorded which). Sequencing input: blood, either unsorted or a sorted T cell fraction (not recorded which). This chain connects TRBV13 to TRBJ2-7; D remains ambiguous. The CDR3 coding sequence is TGTGCCAGCAGCTTACTCGGGCTCTCCACCTACGAGCAGTACTTC. Amino acids: CASSLLGLSTYEQYF.